These T cell receptor beta chains were read from a single sample in a study of T cell repertoires in cytomegalovirus infection. TCRdb fed the reads into MiXCR, producing one record per CDR3 protein. This repertoire shows about 250,000 distinct CDR3 sequences, around 12% found once; its top ten account for approximately 1.8%. The sample consisted of PBMCs. These receptors came from a human donor in good health (CMV status not recorded). Some clones in this sample may be carry-over from other donors' samples. Each CDR3 is given with its conserved first and last residue. A D gene is named only where the DNA matches it firmly. Part of the rows lack a size; the others show once, few, many or a class for expanded clones.

>TRBD2|-|TRBV29-1|TRBJ2-1
TGCAGCGTTGAAGGACTAGCGGGAGACAATGAGCAGTTCTTC
CSVEGLAGDNEQFF
>-|many|TRBV6-2/TRBV6-3|TRBJ1-1
TGTGCCACCCATCAAATAATTCTTAAGGGCACTGAAGCTTTCTTT
CATHQIILKGTEAFF
>-|many|TRBV19|TRBJ1-1
TGTGCCAGTAGTATAACCAGCTCTGAAGCTTTCTTT
CASSITSSEAFF
>-|few|TRBV20-1|TRBJ2-3
TGCAGTGCTAGAGTGGGGCCCACAGATACGCAGTATTTT
CSARVGPTDTQYF
>-|-|TRBV6-2/TRBV6-3|TRBJ2-2
TGTGCCAGCAGTAACATCCCGGGCGGGAAGCTGTTTTTT
CASSNIPGGKLFF
>TRBD2|-|TRBV11-2|TRBJ2-3
TGTGCCAGCAGCTTAATCAGCGGGAGGGCCGGAGGGAGAGATACGCAGTATTTT
CASSLISGRAGGRDTQYF
>TRBD2|few|TRBV20-1|TRBJ2-1
TGCAGTGCTAGACCCACTAGCGGGAGGCCCTCCTACAATGAGCAGTTCTTC
CSARPTSGRPSYNEQFF
>TRBD1|-|TRBV11-3|TRBJ2-5
TGTGCCAGCAGCTTAGAGGGGACAGGGGATCGAGAGACCCAGTACTTC
CASSLEGTGDRETQYF
>-|-|TRBV6-5|TRBJ2-7
TGTCCCAGCAGTTACCGTGAAGGCACAGCCTACGAGCAGTACTTC
CPSSYREGTAYEQYF
>-|-|TRBV18|TRBJ2-5
TGTGCCAGCTCACCTAGCAGGGCGAGGGAGACCCAGTACTTC
CASSPSRARETQYF
>-|many|TRBV7-2|TRBJ2-5
TGTGCCAGCACCGCCCAAGCGAGCCGACAAGAGACCCAGTACTTC
CASTAQASRQETQYF
>TRBD1|-|TRBV20-1|TRBJ2-7
TGCAGTGTCCGGGACAGGGGAAACGAGCAGTACTTC
CSVRDRGNEQYF
>TRBD2|-|TRBV29-1|TRBJ2-7
TGCAGCTCCGCTAGCGGGAACTCCTACGAGCAGTACTTC
CSSASGNSYEQYF
>TRBD2|medium-sized|TRBV7-6|TRBJ2-1
TGTGCCAGCAGCTTAGAGGGACTAGCGCCTGGAAATGAGCAGTTCTTC
CASSLEGLAPGNEQFF